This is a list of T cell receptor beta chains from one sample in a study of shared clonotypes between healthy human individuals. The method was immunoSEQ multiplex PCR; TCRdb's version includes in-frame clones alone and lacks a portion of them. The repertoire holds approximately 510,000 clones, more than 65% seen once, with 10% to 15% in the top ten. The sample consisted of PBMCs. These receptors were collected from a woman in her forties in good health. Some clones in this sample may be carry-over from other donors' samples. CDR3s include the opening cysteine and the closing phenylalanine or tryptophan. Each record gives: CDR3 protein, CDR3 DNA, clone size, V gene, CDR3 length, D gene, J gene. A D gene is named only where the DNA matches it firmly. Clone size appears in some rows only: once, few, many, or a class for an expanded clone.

CASSYVDQAEQYF TGTGCCAGCAGTTACGTTGACCAGGCGGAGCAGTACTTC . TRBV6-6 13 . TRBJ2-7
CASSLESGELFF TGTGCTAGCAGCTTAGAGAGCGGGGAGCTGTTTTTT once TRBV7-7 12 . TRBJ2-2
CASSLADTRYF TGTGCCAGCAGCTTAGCAGATACGCGTTATTTT . TRBV11-2 11 . TRBJ2-3
CASSHGDSYNEQFF TGTGCCAGCAGCCACGGGGACTCCTACAATGAGCAGTTCTTC . TRBV4-2 14 . TRBJ2-1
CAWSVQQNTGELFF TGTGCCTGGAGTGTACAACAGAACACCGGGGAGCTGTTTTTT many TRBV30 14 . TRBJ2-2
CASSYSGTGKDYGYTF TGTGCCAGCAGTTACTCCGGGACAGGGAAAGACTATGGCTACACCTTC . TRBV6-5 16 TRBD1 TRBJ1-2
CASSLLASGSYEQYF TGTGCCAGCAGTTTACTGGCTAGCGGGAGCTACGAGCAGTACTTC . TRBV28 15 TRBD2 TRBJ2-7
CAWSRDTSYEQYF TGTGCCTGGTCCCGGGACACCTCCTACGAGCAGTACTTC . TRBV30 13 . TRBJ2-7
CASSLLAGGYEQYF TGTGCCAGCAGCTTACTTGCGGGAGGCTACGAGCAGTACTTC . TRBV7-8 14 TRBD2 TRBJ2-7
CATLPGNYNEQFF TGTGCCACCTTGCCCGGGAACTACAATGAGCAGTTCTTC . TRBV2 13 . TRBJ2-1
CASSRRVGQGPYEQYF TGTGCCAGCAGTCGCCGAGTGGGACAGGGCCCCTACGAGCAGTACTTC . TRBV27 16 TRBD1 TRBJ2-7
CASSSLAGGAYEQYF TGTGCCAGCAGCTCCCTAGCGGGAGGGGCCTACGAGCAGTACTTC . TRBV7-2 15 TRBD2 TRBJ2-7
CASSAAGASTDTQYF TGTGCCAGCAGTGCCGCTGGGGCTAGCACAGATACGCAGTATTTT few TRBV25-1 15 . TRBJ2-3
CASSLLGVGYTF TGTGCCAGCAGTTTACTAGGGGTTGGCTACACCTTC few TRBV28 12 . TRBJ1-2
CASSVQTGGYTF TGTGCCAGTAGTGTACAGACAGGAGGCTACACCTTC once TRBV19 12 . TRBJ1-2
CASSELAGASETQYF TGTGCCAGCAGTGAACTAGCGGGAGCCAGTGAGACCCAGTACTTC . TRBV2 15 TRBD2 TRBJ2-5